This T cell receptor beta chain was profiled in a study of blood T cell repertoires in COVID-19. For the study at large: Acute-phase and convalescent COVID-19 samples originated in the United States, Italy and Spain.

TCRdb keeps only in-frame clones here, not all; method: immunoSEQ multiplex PCR. The sample consists of approximately 240,000 clones, 70% to 90% of them appearing once. The receptor was derived from a woman aged 40 to 55 who had recovered from COVID-19. The sequenced sample consisted of peripheral blood.

This CDR3 is CASSLEGDSGRVYRPDTQYF. The CDR3 DNA is TGTGCCAGCAGCTTAGAAGGGGATAGCGGGAGGGTTTACCGCCCAGATACGCAGTATTTT. This rearrangement joins TRBV11-2 to TRBJ2-3, with 11 bases identical to TRBD2. The J segment lost 4 bases and the V segment lost 0 bases, leaving 15 bases of the junction unmatched. This CDR3 is built from 20 residues. CDR1 and CDR2 (germline): SGHAT, FQNNGV.